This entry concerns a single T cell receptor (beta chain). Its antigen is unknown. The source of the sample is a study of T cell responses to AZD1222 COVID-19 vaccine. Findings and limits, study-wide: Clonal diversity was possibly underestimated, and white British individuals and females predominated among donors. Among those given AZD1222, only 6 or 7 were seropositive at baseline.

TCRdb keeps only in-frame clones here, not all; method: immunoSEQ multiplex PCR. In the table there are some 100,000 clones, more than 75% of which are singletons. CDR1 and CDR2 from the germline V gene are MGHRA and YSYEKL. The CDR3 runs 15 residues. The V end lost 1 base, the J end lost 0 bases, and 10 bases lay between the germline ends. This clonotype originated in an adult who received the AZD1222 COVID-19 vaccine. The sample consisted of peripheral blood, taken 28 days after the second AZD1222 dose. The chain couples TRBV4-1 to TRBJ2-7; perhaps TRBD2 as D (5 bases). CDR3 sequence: CASSQVRGSSYEQYF. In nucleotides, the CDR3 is TGCGCCAGCAGCCAAGTACGAGGGAGCTCCTACGAGCAGTACTTC.